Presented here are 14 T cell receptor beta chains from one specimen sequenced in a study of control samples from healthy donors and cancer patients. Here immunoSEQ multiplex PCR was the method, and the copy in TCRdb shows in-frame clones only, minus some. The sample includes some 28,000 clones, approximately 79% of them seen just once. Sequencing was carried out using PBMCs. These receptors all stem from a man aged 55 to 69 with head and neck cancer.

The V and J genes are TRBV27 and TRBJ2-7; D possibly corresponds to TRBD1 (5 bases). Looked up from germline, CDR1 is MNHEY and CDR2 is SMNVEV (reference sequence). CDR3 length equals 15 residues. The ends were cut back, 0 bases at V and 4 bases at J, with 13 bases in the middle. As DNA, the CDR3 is TGTGCCAGCAGTTTATCGCAGGGTTCAGGGTACGAGCAGTACTTC. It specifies CASSLSQGSGYEQYF.

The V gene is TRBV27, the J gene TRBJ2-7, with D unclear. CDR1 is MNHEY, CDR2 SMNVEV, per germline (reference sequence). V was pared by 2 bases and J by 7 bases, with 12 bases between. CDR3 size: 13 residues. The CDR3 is CASSLGEFGEQYF. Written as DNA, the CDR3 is TGTGCCAGCAGTTTAGGAGAATTTGGAGAGCAGTACTTC.

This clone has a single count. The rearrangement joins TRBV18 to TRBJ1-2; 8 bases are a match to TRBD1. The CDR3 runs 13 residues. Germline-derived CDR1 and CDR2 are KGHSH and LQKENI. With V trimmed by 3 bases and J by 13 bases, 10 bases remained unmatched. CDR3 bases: TGTGCCAGCTCACCTGACAGGGGCCAACGTTGCACCTTC. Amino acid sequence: CASSPDRGQRCTF.

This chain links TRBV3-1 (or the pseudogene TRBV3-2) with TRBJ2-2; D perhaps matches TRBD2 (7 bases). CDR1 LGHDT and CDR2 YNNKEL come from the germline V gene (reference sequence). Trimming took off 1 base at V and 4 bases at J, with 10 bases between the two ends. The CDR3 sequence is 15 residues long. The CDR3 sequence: CASSQGGGGTGELFF. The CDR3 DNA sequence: TGTGCCAGCAGCCAAGGGGGAGGGGGCACCGGGGAGCTGTTTTTT.

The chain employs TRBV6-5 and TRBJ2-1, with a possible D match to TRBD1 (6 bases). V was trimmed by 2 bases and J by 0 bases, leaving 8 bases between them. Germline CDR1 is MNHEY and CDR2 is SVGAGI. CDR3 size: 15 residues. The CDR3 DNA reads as TGTGCCAGCAGTTACACAGGGAGCTCCTACAATGAGCAGTTCTTC. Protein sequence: CASSYTGSSYNEQFF.

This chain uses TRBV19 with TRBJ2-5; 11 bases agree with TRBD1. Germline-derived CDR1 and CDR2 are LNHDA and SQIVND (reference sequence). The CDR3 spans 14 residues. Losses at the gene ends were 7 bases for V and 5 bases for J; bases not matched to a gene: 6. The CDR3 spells CASTGQGAGETQYF. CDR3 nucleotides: TGTGCCAGTACTGGACAGGGGGCAGGGGAGACCCAGTACTTC.

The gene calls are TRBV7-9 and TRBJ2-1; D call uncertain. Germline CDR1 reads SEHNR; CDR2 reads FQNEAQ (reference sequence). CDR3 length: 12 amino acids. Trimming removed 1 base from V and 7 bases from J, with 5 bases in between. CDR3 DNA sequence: TGTGCCAGCAGCTTAGAAAATAATGAGCAGTTCTTC. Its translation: CASSLENNEQFF.

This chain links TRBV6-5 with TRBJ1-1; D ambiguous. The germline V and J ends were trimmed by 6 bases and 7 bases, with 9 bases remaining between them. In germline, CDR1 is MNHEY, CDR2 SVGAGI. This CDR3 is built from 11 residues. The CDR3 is CASSQGYEAFF. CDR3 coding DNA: TGTGCCAGCAGCCAAGGCTATGAAGCTTTCTTT.

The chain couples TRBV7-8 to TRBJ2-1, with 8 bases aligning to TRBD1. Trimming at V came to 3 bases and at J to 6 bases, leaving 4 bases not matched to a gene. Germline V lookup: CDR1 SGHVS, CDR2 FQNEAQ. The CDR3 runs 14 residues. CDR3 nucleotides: TGTGCCAGCAGCTTGGGACAGGCCTTCAATGAGCAGTTCTTC. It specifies CASSLGQAFNEQFF.

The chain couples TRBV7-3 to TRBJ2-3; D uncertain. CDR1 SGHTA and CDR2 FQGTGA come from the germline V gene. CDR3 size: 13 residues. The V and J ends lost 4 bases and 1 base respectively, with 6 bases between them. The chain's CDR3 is CASSWQRTDTQYF. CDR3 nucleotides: TGTGCCAGCAGCTGGCAGCGCACAGATACGCAGTATTTT.

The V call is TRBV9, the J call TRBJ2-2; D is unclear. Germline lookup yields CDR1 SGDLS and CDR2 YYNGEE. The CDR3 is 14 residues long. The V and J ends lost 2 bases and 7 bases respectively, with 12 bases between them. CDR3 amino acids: CASSVAPWDGELFF. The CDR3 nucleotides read TGTGCCAGCAGCGTGGCCCCCTGGGACGGGGAGCTGTTTTTT.

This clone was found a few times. CDR3 region: CASSLASGAGNTGELFF. In DNA form, the CDR3 reads TGCGCCAGCAGCTTGGCCTCGGGGGCAGGGAACACCGGGGAGCTGTTTTTT. The V and J genes are TRBV5-1 and TRBJ2-2; D could derive from TRBD1 or TRBD2 (6 bases each). CDR1 SGHRS and CDR2 YFSETQ come from the germline V gene. Trimming pared 0 bases from V and 1 base from J, leaving 13 bases between. The CDR3 extends over 17 amino acids.

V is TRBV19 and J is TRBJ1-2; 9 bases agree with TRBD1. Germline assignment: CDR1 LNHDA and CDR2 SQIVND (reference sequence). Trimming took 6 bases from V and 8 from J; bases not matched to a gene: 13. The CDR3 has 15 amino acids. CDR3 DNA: TGTGCCAGTAGACCCAACCCAGGGACAGGGAAGGGCTACACCTTC. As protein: CASRPNPGTGKGYTF. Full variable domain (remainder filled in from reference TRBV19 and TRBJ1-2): DGGITQSPKYLFRKEGQNVTLSCEQNLNHDAMYWYRQDPGQGLRLIYYSQIVNDFQKGDIAEGYSVSREKKESFPLTVTSAQKNPTAFYLCASRPNPGTGKGYTFGSGTRLTVV.

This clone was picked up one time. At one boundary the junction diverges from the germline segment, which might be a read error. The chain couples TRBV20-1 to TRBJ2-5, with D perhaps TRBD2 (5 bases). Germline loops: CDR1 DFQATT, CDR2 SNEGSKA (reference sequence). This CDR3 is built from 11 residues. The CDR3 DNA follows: TGTACGTGGACTTTCCAAGAGACCCAGTACTTC. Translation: CTWTFQETQYF.